One TCR beta chain is described in this entry. Repertoires were generated with immunoSEQ multiplex PCR, while TCRdb's copy carries only in-frame clones and drops some. Here the sample spans roughly 140,000 clones, around 90% being singletons. The CDR3 consists of 13 residues. The junction had 3 bases not matched to a gene; V was cut back by 5 bases and J by 5 bases. Germline V CDR1 and CDR2: SGHTA, FQGTGA. The data stem from a study of T cell responses to AZD1222 COVID-19 vaccine. The origin of this receptor is an adult in good health. The specimen was peripheral blood, collected on day 0 of AZD1222 vaccination. This rearrangement joins TRBV7-3 to TRBJ2-1; 7 nucleotides agree with TRBD2. Here the CDR3 reads CASSPGRNNEQFF. CDR3 DNA sequence: TGTGCCAGCAGCCCCGGGAGGAACAATGAGCAGTTCTTC.